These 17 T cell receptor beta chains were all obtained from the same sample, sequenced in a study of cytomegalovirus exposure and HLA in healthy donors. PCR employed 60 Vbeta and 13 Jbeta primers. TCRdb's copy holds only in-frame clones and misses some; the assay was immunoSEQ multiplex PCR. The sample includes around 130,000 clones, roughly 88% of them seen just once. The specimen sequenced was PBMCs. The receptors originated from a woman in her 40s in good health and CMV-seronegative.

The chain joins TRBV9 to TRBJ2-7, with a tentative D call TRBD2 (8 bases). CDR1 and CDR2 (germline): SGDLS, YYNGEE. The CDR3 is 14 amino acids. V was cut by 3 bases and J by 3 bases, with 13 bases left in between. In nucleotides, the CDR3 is TGTGCCAGCAGCGCGGGAGGGGGCAACTACGAGCAGTACTTC. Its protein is CASSAGGGNYEQYF.

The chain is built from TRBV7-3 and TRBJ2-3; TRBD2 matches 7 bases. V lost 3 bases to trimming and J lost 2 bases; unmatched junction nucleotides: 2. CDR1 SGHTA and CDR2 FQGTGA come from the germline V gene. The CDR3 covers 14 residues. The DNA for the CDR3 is TGTGCCAGCAGCTTCGGGGGGATCACAGATACGCAGTATTTT. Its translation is CASSFGGITDTQYF.

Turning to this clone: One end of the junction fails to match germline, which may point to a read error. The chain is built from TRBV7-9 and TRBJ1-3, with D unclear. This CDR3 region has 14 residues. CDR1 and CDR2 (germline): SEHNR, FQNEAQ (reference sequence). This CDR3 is CSSSLQQSGNTIYF. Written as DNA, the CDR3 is TGTTCCAGCAGCTTACAACAGTCCGGAAACACCATATATTTT. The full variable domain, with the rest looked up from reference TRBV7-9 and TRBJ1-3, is DTGVSQNPRHKITKRGQNVTFRCDPISEHNRLYWYRQTLGQGPEFLTYFQNEAQLEKSRLLSDRFSAERPKGSFSTLEIQRTEQGDSAMYLCSSSLQQSGNTIYFGEGSWLTVV.

The CDR3 is CASSGGGRQPQHF. The DNA of the CDR3 is TGTGCCAGCAGCGGGGGAGGGAGACAGCCCCAGCATTTT. The chain combines TRBV7-9 with TRBJ1-5, with D maybe TRBD1 (5 bases). V gave up 5 bases and J gave up 7 bases, with 12 bases separating them. The CDR3 covers 13 residues. Germline lookup yields CDR1 SEHNR and CDR2 FQNEAQ (reference sequence).

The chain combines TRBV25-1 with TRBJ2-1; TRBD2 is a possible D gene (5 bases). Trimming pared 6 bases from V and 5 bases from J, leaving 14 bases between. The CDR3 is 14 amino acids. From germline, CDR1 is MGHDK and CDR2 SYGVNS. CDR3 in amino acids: CASRFPGTNNEQFF. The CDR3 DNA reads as TGTGCCAGCAGGTTTCCGGGAACCAACAATGAGCAGTTCTTC.

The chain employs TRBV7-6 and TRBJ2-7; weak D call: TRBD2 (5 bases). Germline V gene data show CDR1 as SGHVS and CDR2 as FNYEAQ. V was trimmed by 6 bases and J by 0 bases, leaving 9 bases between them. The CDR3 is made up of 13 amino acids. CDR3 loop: CASSTGFSYEQYF. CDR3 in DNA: TGTGCCAGCAGTACGGGGTTCTCCTACGAGCAGTACTTC.

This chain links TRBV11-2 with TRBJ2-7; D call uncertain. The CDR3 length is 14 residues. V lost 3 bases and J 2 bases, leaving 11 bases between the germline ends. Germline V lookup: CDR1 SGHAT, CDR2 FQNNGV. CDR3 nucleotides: TGTGCCAGCAGCTTGGGCGACGGCGCCTACGAGCAGTACTTC. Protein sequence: CASSLGDGAYEQYF.

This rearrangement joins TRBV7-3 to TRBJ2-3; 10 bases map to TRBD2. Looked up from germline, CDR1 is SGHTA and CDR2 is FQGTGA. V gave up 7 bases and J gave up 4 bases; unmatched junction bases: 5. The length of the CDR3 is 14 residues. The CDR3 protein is CASKATSGADTQYF. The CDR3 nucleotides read TGTGCCAGCAAGGCTACTAGCGGGGCAGATACGCAGTATTTT. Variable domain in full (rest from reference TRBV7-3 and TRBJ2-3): GAGVSQTPSNKVTEKGKYVELRCDPISGHTALYWYRQSLGQGPEFLIYFQGTGAADDSGLPNDRFFAVRPEGSVSTLKIQRTERGDSAVYLCASKATSGADTQYFGPGTRLTVL.

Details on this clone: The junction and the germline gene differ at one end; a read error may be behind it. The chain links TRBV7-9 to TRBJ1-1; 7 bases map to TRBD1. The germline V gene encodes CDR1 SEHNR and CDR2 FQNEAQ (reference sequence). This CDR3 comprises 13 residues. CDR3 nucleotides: TGTTCCAGCAGAACTTCAGGGGGCACTGAAGCTTTCTTT. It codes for CSSRTSGGTEAFF.

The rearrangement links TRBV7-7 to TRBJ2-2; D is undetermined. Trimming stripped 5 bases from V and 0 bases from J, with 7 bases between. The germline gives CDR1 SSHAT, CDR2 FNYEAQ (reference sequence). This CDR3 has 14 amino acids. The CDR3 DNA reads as TGTGCCAGCAGCGGTCTAGCGAACACCGGGGAGCTGTTTTTT. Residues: CASSGLANTGELFF.

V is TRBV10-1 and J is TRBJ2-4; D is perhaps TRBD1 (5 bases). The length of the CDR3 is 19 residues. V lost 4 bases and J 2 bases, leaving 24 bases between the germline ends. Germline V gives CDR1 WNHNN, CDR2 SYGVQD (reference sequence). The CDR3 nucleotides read TGCGCCAGCAGTGTACCTGTCCCCATCAGGGAAAGGACCAAAAACATTCAGTACTTC. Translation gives CASSVPVPIRERTKNIQYF.

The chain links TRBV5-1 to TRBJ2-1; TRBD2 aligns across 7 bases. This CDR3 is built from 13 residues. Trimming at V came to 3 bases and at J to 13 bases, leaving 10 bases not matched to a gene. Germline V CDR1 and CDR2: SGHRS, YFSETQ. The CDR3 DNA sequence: TGCGCCAGCAGCTCCGGAGACGGCGGGAGCCAGTTCTTC. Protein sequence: CASSSGDGGSQFF.

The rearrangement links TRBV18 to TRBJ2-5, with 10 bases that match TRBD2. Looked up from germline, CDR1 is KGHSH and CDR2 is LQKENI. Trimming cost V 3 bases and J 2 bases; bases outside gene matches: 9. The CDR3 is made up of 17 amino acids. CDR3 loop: CASSPKQGLAVQETQYF. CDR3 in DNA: TGTGCCAGCTCACCGAAGCAAGGACTAGCGGTGCAAGAGACCCAGTACTTC.

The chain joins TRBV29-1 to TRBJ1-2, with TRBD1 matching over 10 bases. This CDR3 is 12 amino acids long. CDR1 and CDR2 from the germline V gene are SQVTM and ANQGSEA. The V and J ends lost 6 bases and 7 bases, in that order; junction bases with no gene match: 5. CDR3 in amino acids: CSVRQGAIGYTF. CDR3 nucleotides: TGCAGCGTCCGACAGGGGGCGATTGGCTACACCTTC.

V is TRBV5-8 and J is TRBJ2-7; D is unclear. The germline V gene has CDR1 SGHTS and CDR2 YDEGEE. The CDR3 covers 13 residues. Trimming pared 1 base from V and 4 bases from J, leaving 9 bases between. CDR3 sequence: CASSLTASYEQYF. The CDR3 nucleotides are TGTGCCAGCAGCTTGACAGCCTCTTACGAGCAGTACTTC.

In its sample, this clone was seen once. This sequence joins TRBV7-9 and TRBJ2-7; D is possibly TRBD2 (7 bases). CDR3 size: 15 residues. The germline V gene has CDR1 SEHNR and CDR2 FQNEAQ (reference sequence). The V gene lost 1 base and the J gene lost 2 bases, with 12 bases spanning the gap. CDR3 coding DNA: TGTGCCAGCAGCTTAGTCGGGGGGCCCGCCTACGAGCAGTACTTC. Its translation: CASSLVGGPAYEQYF.

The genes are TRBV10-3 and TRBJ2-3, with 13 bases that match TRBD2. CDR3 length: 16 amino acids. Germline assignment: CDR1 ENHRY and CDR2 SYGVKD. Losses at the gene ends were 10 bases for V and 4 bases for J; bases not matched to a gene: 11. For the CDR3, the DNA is TGTGCCACCTGCTCCGGACTAGCGGGAGAGGCAGATACGCAGTATTTT. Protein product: CATCSGLAGEADTQYF.